The 26 T cell receptor beta chains below come from one sample, sequenced in a study of metastatic and nonmetastatic thyroid tumors (dated by TCRdb to 2018 to 2020). Before undergoing thyroid surgery, none of the patients had been given any kind of treatment. Library preparation employed PCR. The sequencer was an Illumina HiSeq 4000. The public reads were quality trimmed at Q25 with fastp and then assembled into clones with MiXCR by TCRdb, keeping productive beta chains. This sample holds around 20,000 clones; over 25% were observed only once. The ten most abundant clones make up 20% to 25% of the sample. Sequences were obtained from adjacent normal tissue. The receptors stem from a female donor with papillary thyroid cancer or a benign thyroid nodule (not recorded which). Some clones in this sample may be carry-over from other donors' samples.

J is TRBJ2-3 and V is TRBV7-9, with 13 positions matching TRBD2. With V trimmed by 5 bases and J by 7 bases, 3 bases remained unmatched. Germline CDR1 reads SEHNR; CDR2 reads FQNEAQ (reference sequence). The CDR3 covers 14 residues. Here the CDR3 reads CASSTGTSGNTQYF. The CDR3 coding sequence is TGTGCCAGCAGCACCGGGACTAGCGGGAATACGCAGTATTTT.

This clone is deemed medium-sized. J is TRBJ2-2 and V is TRBV6-2 or TRBV6-3; D uncertain. Per germline, CDR1 MNHEY and CDR2 SVGEGT. Trimming pared 5 bases from V and 5 bases from J, leaving 15 bases between. This CDR3 comprises 15 residues. The CDR3 DNA follows: TGTGCCAGCAGTGTTGCGGCCATTTCGACCGGGGAGCTGTTTTTT. This gives the protein CASSVAAISTGELFF.

This clone was detected only a few times. The genes are TRBV6-1 and TRBJ2-7; no reliable D call. Germline CDR1 MNHNS, CDR2 SASEGT. V was clipped by 7 bases and J by 3 bases, with 7 bases between them. The CDR3 spans 11 residues. Written as DNA, the CDR3 is TGTGCCAGCAAAGTAAACTACGAGCAGTACTTC. Translating gives CASKVNYEQYF.

There are many counts of this clone. The sample has other DNA sequences that encode this CDR3 too. The genes are TRBV20-1 and TRBJ1-2; D not resolved. CDR1 and CDR2 (germline): DFQATT, SNEGSKA (reference sequence). Trimming took 5 bases from V and 5 from J, leaving 18 bases between them. CDR3 size: 14 residues. CDR3 nucleotides: TGCAGTGCTCCTGCCCCCGAAGGGTTATATGGCTACACCTTC. Encoded protein: CSAPAPEGLYGYTF.

J is TRBJ2-2 and V is TRBV5-1; the D gene could be TRBD1 or TRBD2 (5 bases each). The ends were cut back, 4 bases at V and 4 bases at J, with 11 bases in the middle. Germline CDR1 SGHRS, CDR2 YFSETQ. The CDR3 length is 14 residues. CDR3 coding DNA: TGCGCCAGCAGCCGGGACGGAGGCACCGGGGAGCTGTTTTTT. Its protein product is CASSRDGGTGELFF.

The rearrangement joins TRBV7-3 to TRBJ2-2, with 9 bases fitting TRBD1. Trimming removed 2 bases from V and 4 bases from J; junction bases left unmatched: 5. CDR3 length: 16 amino acids. Germline V gene data show CDR1 as SGHTA and CDR2 as FQGTGA. In DNA form, the CDR3 reads TGTGCCAGCAGCTTACACAGGGGGCAAGGCACCGGGGAGCTGTTTTTT. Protein product: CASSLHRGQGTGELFF. Supplemented by reference TRBV7-3 and TRBJ2-2, the full variable domain reads GAGVSQTPSNKVTEKGKYVELRCDPISGHTALYWYRQSLGQGPEFLIYFQGTGAADDSGLPNDRFFAVRPEGSVSTLKIQRTERGDSAVYLCASSLHRGQGTGELFFGEGSRLTVL.

This clone was seen a single time. The V gene is TRBV7-8, the J gene TRBJ1-1, with D unclear. The CDR3 extends over 14 amino acids. The germline V gene encodes CDR1 SGHVS and CDR2 FQNEAQ. V lost 1 base and J 2 bases, leaving 8 bases between the germline ends. This chain's CDR3 is CASSLGAANTEAFF. In DNA, the CDR3 is TGTGCCAGCAGCTTAGGGGCCGCAAACACTGAAGCTTTCTTT.

In this sample, this clone is medium-sized (0.01 to 0.1%). The V call is TRBV28, the J call TRBJ2-7; maybe TRBD2 (5 bases). Trimming stripped 6 bases from V and 3 bases from J, with 18 bases between. The CDR3 contains 15 residues. The germline gives CDR1 MDHEN, CDR2 SYDVKM. The CDR3 region has the DNA TGTGCCAGCAGGACCATGGCCGGAGGAATCTACGAGCAGTACTTC. This sequence encodes CASRTMAGGIYEQYF.

This clone is medium-sized in the sample. V gene TRBV11-2 combines with J gene TRBJ2-3; D unresolved. The germline V and J ends were trimmed by 2 bases and 6 bases, with 12 bases remaining between them. This CDR3 region has 14 residues. Germline V CDR1 and CDR2: SGHAT, FQNNGV. The CDR3 DNA sequence: TGTGCCAGCAGCTTACTCGCTAGAGAGGATACGCAGTATTTT. It specifies CASSLLAREDTQYF.

This clone was seen a handful of times. This chain connects TRBV6-5 to TRBJ2-7; 7 nucleotides line up with TRBD2. J gave up 3 bases and V 0 bases, and 5 bases lay outside the gene matches. Germline V gene lookup returns CDR1 MNHEY and CDR2 SVGAGI. The CDR3 runs 15 residues. Here the CDR3 reads CASSYSTGLIYEQYF. The CDR3 coding sequence is TGTGCCAGCAGTTACTCGACGGGACTAATCTACGAGCAGTACTTC.

This clone is medium-sized by share. The rearrangement joins TRBV6-1 to TRBJ1-2; perhaps TRBD1 as D (5 bases). With 7 bases removed from V and 6 bases from J, the gap between germline ends came to 15 bases. Per germline, CDR1 MNHNS and CDR2 SASEGT. The CDR3 loop spans 13 amino acids. In DNA, the CDR3 is TGTGCCAGCACTAGAGACAGCCTGGATGGCTACACCTTC. Translation gives CASTRDSLDGYTF.

The chain employs TRBV6-1 and TRBJ2-1, with D perhaps assigned TRBD1 or TRBD2 (5 bases each). Trimming cost V 6 bases and J 5 bases, with 14 bases left between them. The CDR3 is 14 residues long. Germline CDR1 reads MNHNS; CDR2 reads SASEGT. CDR3 sequence: CASSPRDLHNEQFF. For the CDR3, the DNA is TGTGCCAGCAGCCCTCGGGACCTACACAATGAGCAGTTCTTC.

The table lists this clone with a count of one. The chain links TRBV11-2 to TRBJ2-3; D is unclear. The CDR3 is 16 residues long. V lost 2 bases, J lost 0 bases, and 12 bases lay in between. Germline V gene sequence: CDR1 SGHAT, CDR2 FQNNGV. The CDR3 region has the DNA TGTGCCAGCAGCTTATACAAAGTGCTTAGCACAGATACGCAGTATTTT. Protein product: CASSLYKVLSTDTQYF.

The chain joins TRBV7-6 to TRBJ2-7; TRBD2 matches at 7 bases. V lost 0 bases to trimming and J lost 2 bases; unmatched junction nucleotides: 13. The CDR3 contains 18 residues. Germline lookup yields CDR1 SGHVS and CDR2 FNYEAQ. CDR3 bases: TGTGCCAGCAGCTTAGCGGGGCGGGGGTCCGGGGCCACCTACGAGCAGTACTTC. Encoded protein: CASSLAGRGSGATYEQYF. The full variable domain, rest sourced from reference TRBV7-6 and TRBJ2-7, is GAGVSQSPRYKVTKRGQDVALRCDPISGHVSLYWYRQALGQGPEFLTYFNYEAQQDKSGLPNDRFSAERPEGSISTLTIQRTEQRDSAMYRCASSLAGRGSGATYEQYFGPGTRLTVT.

CDR3 sequence reads: CSVGGKTTYEQYF. The CDR3 DNA reads as TGCAGTGTAGGAGGGAAGACAACCTACGAGCAGTACTTC. The rearrangement links TRBV20-1 to TRBJ2-7, with a weak D call TRBD2 (6 bases). The CDR3 runs 13 residues. The V gene lost 7 bases and the J gene lost 2 bases, with 15 bases spanning the gap. Looked up from germline, CDR1 is DFQATT and CDR2 is SNEGSKA (reference sequence).

The chain is built from TRBV20-1 and TRBJ2-7, with TRBD2 identical over 15 bases. The CDR3 covers 16 residues. Germline V lookup: CDR1 DFQATT, CDR2 SNEGSKA (reference sequence). V lost 5 bases, J lost 0 bases, and 5 bases stayed unmatched. The CDR3, as DNA: TGCAGTGCTGGGACTAGCGGGAGGTCATACTCCTACGAGCAGTACTTC. Translated, it gives CSAGTSGRSYSYEQYF.

The chain is built from TRBV9 and TRBJ1-2; no firm D call. This CDR3 contains 14 residues. Germline CDR1 reads SGDLS; CDR2 reads YYNGEE. V dropped 3 bases and J dropped 4 bases, with 13 bases sitting between them. This CDR3 is CASSAEDGRYGYTF. The DNA of the CDR3 is TGTGCCAGCAGCGCCGAGGACGGTCGCTATGGCTACACCTTC.

This clone was counted a few times. The rearrangement joins TRBV27 to TRBJ1-6; D gene ambiguous. Germline CDR1 and CDR2: MNHEY and SMNVEV (reference sequence). The CDR3 is 15 residues long. The V end lost 0 bases, the J end lost 5 bases, and 8 bases lay between the germline ends. The DNA of the CDR3 is TGTGCCAGCAGTTTATCATGGGCAAATAATTCACCCCTCCACTTT. It is translated as CASSLSWANNSPLHF.

The J gene is TRBJ2-7, the V gene TRBV6-4; 8 bases are shared with TRBD1. Germline CDR1 and CDR2: MRHNA and SNTAGT. The V segment lost 5 bases and the J segment 5 bases; nucleotides outside the gene matches: 26. CDR3 length equals 20 residues. CDR3 nucleotide sequence: TGTGCCAGCAGTCCCCGCCCGCCGAGCCGGGGCCGAAGGACAGGGAACGAGCAGTACTTC. Its protein is CASSPRPPSRGRRTGNEQYF.

This clone was observed a few times. The chain recombines TRBV12-3 or TRBV12-4 with TRBJ2-7, with no clear D. V shed 8 bases and J shed 5 bases, with 13 bases lying between them. This CDR3 contains 12 residues. CDR3 loop: CASSPVDHEQYF. CDR3 coding DNA: TGTGCCAGCTCACCGGTCGACCACGAGCAGTACTTC.

V usage is TRBV7-9 and J usage is TRBJ1-2; D may be TRBD1 (5 bases). The CDR3 has 14 amino acids. From germline, CDR1 is SEHNR and CDR2 FQNEAQ (reference sequence). V lost 2 bases and J lost 4, with 11 bases in between. CDR3 bases: TGTGCCAGCAGCTTAAACCAGGGCGGCTATGGCTACACCTTC. Its translation is CASSLNQGGYGYTF.

This clone has just a few counts. This chain joins TRBV28 and TRBJ2-1; 7 bases are shared with TRBD1. Germline CDR1 and CDR2: MDHEN and SYDVKM. Trimming took 3 bases from V and 8 from J; bases not matched to a gene: 7. The CDR3 sequence is 14 residues long. The chain's CDR3 is CASSLTGKEDEQFF. The CDR3 DNA follows: TGTGCCAGCAGTTTGACAGGGAAGGAGGATGAGCAGTTCTTC.

J is TRBJ1-2 and V is TRBV5-1; D might be TRBD1 (6 bases). Per the germline V gene, CDR1 is SGHRS and CDR2 is YFSETQ. The CDR3 sequence is 15 residues long. With 3 bases removed from V and 4 bases from J, the gap between germline ends came to 16 bases. CDR3: CASSWGQHPSYGYTF. DNA for the CDR3: TGCGCCAGCAGCTGGGGACAACACCCCTCCTATGGCTACACCTTC.

This clone was detected ten times or more. This chain connects TRBV19 to TRBJ1-1, with TRBD1 as a possible D gene (6 bases). V was trimmed by 2 bases and J by 2 bases, leaving 15 bases between them. The germline V gene has CDR1 LNHDA and CDR2 SQIVND (reference sequence). The CDR3 is made up of 16 amino acids. CDR3 nucleotide sequence: TGTGCCAGTAGTATAACTGGGGGGCGCGGAAACACTGAAGCTTTCTTT. Encoded protein: CASSITGGRGNTEAFF.

This chain joins TRBV28 and TRBJ2-1; 9 bases match TRBD2. Looked up from germline, CDR1 is MDHEN and CDR2 is SYDVKM. V shed 6 bases and J 5 bases; nucleotides not matched to a gene: 11. This CDR3 is built from 16 residues. The CDR3 nucleotides are TGTGCCAGCAGCCTAGGGGTGGCTAGCGGGAACAATGAGCAGTTCTTC. Translated: CASSLGVASGNNEQFF.

V is TRBV11-1 and J is TRBJ2-3; 7 bases are shared with TRBD1. The CDR3 spans 15 residues. Trimming took 1 base from V and 3 from J; bases not matched to a gene: 4. CDR1 and CDR2 (germline): SGHAT, FQDESV (reference sequence). The CDR3, as DNA: TGTGCCAGCAGCTTAGGACAGGGTAGGACAGATACGCAGTATTTT. It translates to CASSLGQGRTDTQYF.